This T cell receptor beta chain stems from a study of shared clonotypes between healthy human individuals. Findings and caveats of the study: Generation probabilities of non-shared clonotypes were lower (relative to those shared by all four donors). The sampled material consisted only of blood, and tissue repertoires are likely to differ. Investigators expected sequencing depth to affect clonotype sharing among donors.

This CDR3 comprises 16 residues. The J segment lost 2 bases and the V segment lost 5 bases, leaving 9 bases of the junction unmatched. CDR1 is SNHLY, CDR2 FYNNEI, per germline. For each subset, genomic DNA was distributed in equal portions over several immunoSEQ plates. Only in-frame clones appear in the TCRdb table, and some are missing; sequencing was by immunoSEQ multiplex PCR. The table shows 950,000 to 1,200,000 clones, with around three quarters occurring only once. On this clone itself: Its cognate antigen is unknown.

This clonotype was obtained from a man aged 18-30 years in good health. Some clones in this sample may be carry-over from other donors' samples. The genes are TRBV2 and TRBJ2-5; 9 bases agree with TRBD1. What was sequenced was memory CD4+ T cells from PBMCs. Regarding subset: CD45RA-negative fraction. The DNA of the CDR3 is TGTGCCAGCAGTAGGGACAGGGTTATGGGTCAAGAGACCCAGTACTTC. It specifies CASSRDRVMGQETQYF.